These 19 T cell receptor beta chains were all obtained from the same sample, sequenced in a study of glioma-infiltrating T cells. The iRepertoire nested amplicon-rescue multiplex PCR amplified TCR alpha and beta CDR3s from RNA. TCRdb fed the multiplex PCR reads into MiXCR, producing one record per CDR3 protein. The profile shows about 180,000 distinct CDR3 sequences, around 40% of them singletons. The source material was glioma tissue, nonneoplastic brain tissue, or PBMCs (not recorded which). These receptors were collected from a human donor with low-grade glioma or glioblastoma, undergoing nonglioma brain surgery, or in good health (not recorded which).

In regard to this clonotype: A much bigger clone sits one base away, suggesting this may be a read error. This rearrangement joins TRBV10-3 to TRBJ1-1, with a possible D match to TRBD1 (6 bases). This CDR3 is 12 amino acids long. Looked up from germline, CDR1 is ENHRY and CDR2 is SYGVKD. Trimming removed 2 bases at V and 8 bases at J, with 9 bases between. This chain's CDR3 is CAISEPRGEAFF. CDR3 sequence (DNA): TGTGCCATCAGTGAGCCGAGGGGGGAAGCTTTCTTT.

Comment on this clonotype: An end of the junction differs from the germline gene, which may be a read error. The chain links TRBV2 to TRBJ1-6, with 7 bases fitting TRBD1. Germline lookup yields CDR1 SNHLY and CDR2 FYNNEI. The CDR3 totals 15 residues. The CDR3 DNA sequence: TGTGCCAGCAGTGAAACACAGGGGTATAATTCACCCCTAAACTTT. This codes for CASSETQGYNSPLNF. Using reference TRBV2 and TRBJ1-6 for the parts outside the CDR3, the full variable domain is EPEVTQTPSHQVTQMGQEVILRCVPISNHLYFYWYRQILGQKVEFLVSFYNNEISEKSEIFDDQFSVERPDGSNFTLKIRSTKLEDSAMYFCASSETQGYNSPLNFGNGTRLTVT.

As for this clonotype: Since no conserved phenylalanine or tryptophan closes the CDR3, a read error is the likely cause. The rearrangement links TRBV6-1 to TRBJ2-7, with D possibly being TRBD2 (6 bases). Germline V gene data show CDR1 as MNHNS and CDR2 as SASEGT. Trimming removed 5 bases from V and 0 bases from J, with 14 bases in between. This CDR3 has 15 amino acids. CDR3 nucleotides: TGTGCCAGCAGTCGGGAGTTTACGAGCTCCTACGAGCAGTACTTA. The encoded protein is CASSREFTSSYEQYL.

This clonotype was counted at least ten times. The chain links TRBV28 to TRBJ2-7; TRBD2 matches at 12 bases. Trimming took 5 bases from V and 0 from J; bases not matched to a gene: 5. The CDR3 has 16 residues. Germline CDR1 MDHEN, CDR2 SYDVKM. This chain's CDR3 is CASSPGLAGYSYEQYF. CDR3 DNA sequence: TGTGCCAGCAGTCCAGGACTAGCGGGATACTCCTACGAGCAGTACTTC.

This clonotype has more than one count but fewer than ten. The chain has TRBV7-9 and TRBJ2-3; 7 bases fit TRBD2. With 0 bases clipped from V and 3 bases from J, the junction kept 3 bases outside the gene matches. Germline V gene data show CDR1 as SEHNR and CDR2 as FQNEAQ (reference sequence). This CDR3 spans 15 amino acids. This chain's CDR3 is CASSLATSKTDTQYF. As DNA, the CDR3 is TGTGCCAGCAGCTTAGCGACTAGCAAAACAGATACGCAGTATTTT. Looking up the rest from reference TRBV7-9 and TRBJ2-3 gives the full variable domain: DTGVSQNPRHKITKRGQNVTFRCDPISEHNRLYWYRQTLGQGPEFLTYFQNEAQLEKSRLLSDRFSAERPKGSFSTLEIQRTEQGDSAMYLCASSLATSKTDTQYFGPGTRLTVL.

The chain uses TRBV5-1 and TRBJ1-2, with 9 bases that match TRBD1. CDR1 is SGHRS, CDR2 YFSETQ, per germline. The CDR3 consists of 17 residues. V was clipped by 4 bases and J by 0 bases; unmatched bases: 10. The CDR3 here is CASSDGQGQLANYGYTF. The CDR3 coding sequence is TGCGCCAGCAGCGATGGACAGGGGCAACTAGCTAACTATGGCTACACCTTC. The variable domain in full, completed from reference TRBV5-1 and TRBJ1-2, reads KAGVTQTPRYLIKTRGQQVTLSCSPISGHRSVSWYQQTPGQGLQFLFEYFSETQRNKGNFPGRFSGRQFSNSRSEMNVSTLELGDSALYLCASSDGQGQLANYGYTFGSGTRLTVV.

The chain couples TRBV7-6 to TRBJ2-1; D call uncertain. The CDR3 has 16 amino acids. Trimming removed 3 bases from V and 3 bases from J, with 15 bases in between. Looked up from germline, CDR1 is SGHVS and CDR2 is FNYEAQ. The CDR3 here is CASSFGGSVLYNEQFF. CDR3 in DNA: TGTGCCAGCAGCTTCGGTGGCTCTGTTCTCTACAATGAGCAGTTCTTC.

In regard to this clonotype: A read error may explain this, as a much larger clone is one base away. This chain uses TRBV18 with TRBJ1-1, with no clear D. CDR1 is KGHSH, CDR2 LQKENI, per germline. The CDR3 has 15 residues. Between the trimmed V and J ends, which lost 2 bases and 1 base, there was a span of 11 bases. In nucleotides, the CDR3 is TGTGCCAGCTCACCATGGCAGGCCCAGAACACTGAAGCTTTCTTT. Translated, it gives CASSPWQAQNTEAFF.

This clonotype has a count of ten or more. V usage is TRBV28 and J usage is TRBJ2-1; D is undetermined. Germline-derived CDR1 and CDR2 are MDHEN and SYDVKM. The CDR3 loop spans 15 amino acids. The ends were cut back, 2 bases at V and 6 bases at J, with 14 bases in the middle. The CDR3 is CASSLHGMDSNEQFF. The CDR3 DNA reads TGTGCCAGCAGTTTACACGGTATGGATAGCAATGAGCAGTTCTTC.

The gene calls are TRBV19 and TRBJ1-5; a possible D gene is TRBD1 (6 bases). CDR3 length: 15 amino acids. The germline gives CDR1 LNHDA, CDR2 SQIVND (reference sequence). Trimming pared 4 bases from V and 5 bases from J, leaving 15 bases between. The CDR3 DNA is TGTGCCAGTAGTACCCCCGGGACAAGAGATCAGCCCCAGCATTTT. Translating it yields CASSTPGTRDQPQHF.

This clonotype was detected only a few times. V usage is TRBV5-1 and J usage is TRBJ2-1; D gene uncertain. Germline CDR1 and CDR2: SGHRS and YFSETQ. V dropped 4 bases and J dropped 5 bases, with 7 bases sitting between them. This CDR3 is built from 12 residues. CDR3 DNA sequence: TGCGCCAGCAGCCCCGTTAACAATGAGCAGTTCTTC. Translated, it gives CASSPVNNEQFF.

This clonotype was observed once. The chain couples TRBV5-5 to TRBJ2-7, with TRBD2 identical over 8 bases. This CDR3 contains 14 residues. With V trimmed by 2 bases and J by 5 bases, 6 bases remained unmatched. CDR1 and CDR2 (germline): SGHKS, YYEKEE (reference sequence). In DNA form, the CDR3 reads TGTGCCAGCAGCTTTGCGGGGGGAGCCCACGAGCAGTACTTC. Protein sequence: CASSFAGGAHEQYF.

Details on this clonotype: A read error is likely, as this CDR3 ends without the conserved phenylalanine or tryptophan. The chain combines TRBV12-3 or TRBV12-4 with TRBJ2-1; TRBD2 matches at 7 bases. The trim removed 2 bases at V and 5 bases at J, leaving 6 bases unmatched. The CDR3 is made up of 15 amino acids. The CDR3 here is CASSLRSSGDNEQFS. The CDR3 region has the DNA TGTGCCAGCAGTTTACGTTCTAGCGGCGACAATGAGCAGTTCTCC.

The rearrangement uses TRBV20-1 and TRBJ2-3; the match to TRBD2 covers 11 bases. Germline values: CDR1 DFQATT, CDR2 SNEGSKA (reference sequence). The CDR3 sequence is 15 residues long. V lost 6 bases, J lost 4 bases, and 9 bases stayed unmatched. CDR3 sequence (DNA): TGCAGTGCCAGCAGCATAGCGGGAGGGCCAGATACGCAGTATTTT. Translating gives CSASSIAGGPDTQYF.

This clonotype was observed a handful of times. At one of its ends the junction is not consistent with the germline gene, which may arise from a read error. The chain has TRBV28 and TRBJ1-5; D perhaps matches TRBD1 (6 bases). This CDR3 region has 17 residues. The germline gives CDR1 MDHEN, CDR2 SYDVKM. The CDR3 reads CASSFIRGSYSNKPQHF. The CDR3 nucleotides are TGTGCCAGCAGTTTTATTAGGGGGTCATATAGCAATAAGCCCCAGCATTTT.

The rearrangement joins TRBV29-1 to TRBJ2-3, with a tentative D call TRBD1 (7 bases). This CDR3 region has 12 residues. Germline-derived CDR1 and CDR2 are SQVTM and ANQGSEA. CDR3 protein: CRTGQRADTQYF. In DNA, the CDR3 is TGCAGAACGGGACAGCGGGCAGATACGCAGTATTTT.

This clonotype showed up just once. J is TRBJ2-1 and V is TRBV28; D perhaps matches TRBD1 (6 bases). The length of the CDR3 is 13 residues. V was shortened by 6 bases and J by 6 bases, with 12 bases between the two germline ends. From germline, CDR1 is MDHEN and CDR2 SYDVKM. The CDR3 DNA is TGTGCCAGCAGCCGTCGCAGGGGCAATGAGCAGTTCTTC. Translated, it gives CASSRRRGNEQFF.

This clonotype was picked up many times. The V call is TRBV7-2, the J call TRBJ2-7; D is undetermined. The V end was cut by 1 base, the J end by 2 bases, with 15 bases between. The CDR3 extends over 16 amino acids. The germline gives CDR1 SGHTA, CDR2 FQGNSA. Here the CDR3 DNA reads TGTGCCAGCAGCTTAGATACCCAGAGCGCAGCCTACGAGCAGTACTTC. This sequence encodes CASSLDTQSAAYEQYF.

The chain employs TRBV18 and TRBJ1-1; D not resolved. V dropped 6 bases and J dropped 7 bases, with 15 bases sitting between them. This CDR3 contains 13 residues. Germline V CDR1 and CDR2: KGHSH, LQKENI. CDR3 sequence (DNA): TGTGCCAGCTCGGGCCCCATGAAAGGTGAAGCTTTCTTT. It is translated as CASSGPMKGEAFF.